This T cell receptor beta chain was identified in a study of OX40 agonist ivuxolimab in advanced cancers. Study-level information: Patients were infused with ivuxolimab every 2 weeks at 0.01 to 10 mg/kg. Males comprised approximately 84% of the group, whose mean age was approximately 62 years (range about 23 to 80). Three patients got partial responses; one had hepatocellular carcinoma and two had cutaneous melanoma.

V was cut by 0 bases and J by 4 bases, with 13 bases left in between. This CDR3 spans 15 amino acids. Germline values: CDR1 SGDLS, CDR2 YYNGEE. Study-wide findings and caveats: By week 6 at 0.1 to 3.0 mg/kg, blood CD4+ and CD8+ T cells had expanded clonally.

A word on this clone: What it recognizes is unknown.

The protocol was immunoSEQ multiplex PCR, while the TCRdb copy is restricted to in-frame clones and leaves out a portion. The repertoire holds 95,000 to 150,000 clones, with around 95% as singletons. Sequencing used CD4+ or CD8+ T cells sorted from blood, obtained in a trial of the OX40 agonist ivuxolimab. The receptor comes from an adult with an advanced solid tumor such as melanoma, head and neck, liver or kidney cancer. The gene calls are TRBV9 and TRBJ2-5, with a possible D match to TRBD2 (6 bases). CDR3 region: CASSVGWGVGETQYF. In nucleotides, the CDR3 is TGTGCCAGCAGCGTAGGGTGGGGGGTCGGAGAGACCCAGTACTTC.